The rows below give T cell receptor beta chains drawn from one sample of a study of metastatic and nonmetastatic thyroid tumors. MiXCR was used by TCRdb to re-call the PCR reads. Here the sample spans some 41,000 clones, 28% being singletons. Sequencing used blood. The origin of the receptors is a male donor with papillary thyroid cancer or a benign thyroid nodule (not recorded which). Some clones in this sample may be carry-over from other donors' samples. CDR3s include the opening cysteine and the closing phenylalanine or tryptophan. D genes are given only for firm matches. Size tells how often a clone was seen (once, few, many) or the class of an expanded clone, and some rows leave it out.

>TRBV19|TRBJ2-7|NA|NA
TGTGCCAGTAGTAACGGGATCTACGAGCAGTACTTC
CASSNGIYEQYF
>TRBV6-5|TRBJ1-1|medium-sized|TRBD1
TGTGCCAGCAGTTACGCGACAGGGAGGACTGAAGCTTTCTTT
CASSYATGRTEAFF
>TRBV20-1|TRBJ2-3|many|TRBD2
TGCAGCCCCAGGGCCGTAGCGGGGGGTAAAGATACGCAGTATTTT
CSPRAVAGGKDTQYF
>TRBV20-1|TRBJ2-3|NA|NA
TGCAGTGCCCCCCTCGTGGGATTAGATACGCAGTATTTT
CSAPLVGLDTQYF
>TRBV6-5|TRBJ1-1|many|TRBD1
TGTGCCAGCAGTTACGGGGACAGGAACACTGAAGCTTTCTTT
CASSYGDRNTEAFF
>TRBV12-3/TRBV12-4|TRBJ2-3|many|NA
TGTGCCAGCAGTTTGTTTTTGACAGATACGCAGTATTTT
CASSLFLTDTQYF
>TRBV2|TRBJ1-2|few|NA
TGTGCCAGCAGTGCCTCAGGTGGCTACACCTTC
CASSASGGYTF
>TRBV9|TRBJ2-2|many|TRBD2
TGTGCCAGCAGCGTGGGGGGGGCGAACACCGGGGAGCTGTTTTTT
CASSVGGANTGELFF
>TRBV9|TRBJ1-3|many|NA
TGTGCCAGCAGCTCACAGGGTTATCTCGGAAACACCATATATTTT
CASSSQGYLGNTIYF
>TRBV12-5|TRBJ1-2|NA|NA
TGTGCTAGTGGTTTGGTATGGGTCTATGGCTACAACTTC
CASGLVWVYGYNF
>TRBV2|TRBJ2-1|many|NA
TGTGCCAGCAGTGAAAACTGGGTAGGGGCTGAGCAGTTCTTC
CASSENWVGAEQFF
>TRBV13|TRBJ2-3|NA|TRBD2
TGTGCCAGCAGCTTAGGGGGACTAGCGGTATGGCCAACAGATACGCAGTATTTT
CASSLGGLAVWPTDTQYF
>TRBV4-2|TRBJ1-2|NA|NA
TGTGCCAGCAGCCAAGATTGGGCCCCCACAGGGCTTAATGGCTACACCTTC
CASSQDWAPTGLNGYTF
>TRBV5-6|TRBJ1-5|once|NA
TGTGCCAGCAGCTTGGGGGCGAATCAGCCCAAGCATTTT
CASSLGANQPKHF
>TRBV11-2|TRBJ2-1|NA|TRBD2
TGTGCCAGCAGCTACCGGACTAGCGGTATATACAATGAGCAGTTCTTC
CASSYRTSGIYNEQFF
>TRBV10-1|TRBJ2-1|NA|TRBD2
TGCGCCAGCAGTACTAGCGGATACAATGAGCAGTTCTTC
CASSTSGYNEQFF
>TRBV20-1|TRBJ2-7|NA|NA
TGCAGTGCTAGCCTAATTCGGGGCTTAAAGTACGAGCAGTACTTC
CSASLIRGLKYEQYF
>TRBV28|TRBJ1-2|few|NA
TGTGCCAGCAGGGGGGCGCGGGACTATGGCTACACCTTC
CASRGARDYGYTF
>TRBV6-1|TRBJ2-5|few|NA
TGTGCCAGCAGCCCGGTAGGCGGTGGTACCCAGTACTTC
CASSPVGGGTQYF
>TRBV6-1|TRBJ2-7|few|NA
TGTGCCAGCATCGTGTTGTCCTACGAGCAGTACTTC
CASIVLSYEQYF
>TRBV5-1|TRBJ2-3|many|NA
TGCGCCAGCAGCTTGGAACAAGAGACAGATACGCAGTATTTT
CASSLEQETDTQYF
>TRBV7-3|TRBJ2-7|NA|NA
TGTGCTCGCAGCCGACATAAAAACTACGAGCTGTACTTC
CARSRHKNYELYF
>TRBV20-1|TRBJ2-7|NA|NA
TGCAGTGCTAGAGATAGTGGAGGGGCGAATTCCTACGAGCAGTACTTC
CSARDSGGANSYEQYF
>TRBV24-1|TRBJ2-3|many|TRBD2
TGTGCCACCAGTGATACGAAGTGGATGGCGGGAGGGCTAACAGATACGCAGTATTTT
CATSDTKWMAGGLTDTQYF
>TRBV28|TRBJ2-5|NA|NA
TGTGCCAGCAGTGGGGCGGCAGGCTTCCGAGAGACCCAGTACTTC
CASSGAAGFRETQYF
>TRBV6-1|TRBJ2-1|few|TRBD2
TGTGCCAGCAGCAGACTAGCTGGTGATTACAATGAGCAGTTCTTC
CASSRLAGDYNEQFF
>TRBV7-8|TRBJ2-5|NA|TRBD2
TGTGCCAGCAGCTTAGGTGGTCTAGCGGGCCAATTC
CASSLGGLAGQF
>TRBV20-1|TRBJ2-7|once|NA
TGCAGTGCTAGTATCTTATATGGGACTTCGAGCTCCTACGAGCAGTACTTC
CSASILYGTSSSYEQYF
>TRBV7-2|TRBJ2-3|many|TRBD1
TGTGCCAGCGGGGACAGGGTAACAGATACGCAGTATTTT
CASGDRVTDTQYF
>TRBV5-1|TRBJ1-2|many|NA
TGCGCCAGCAGCTTGTCCAGTGGCAGGAACTATGGCTACACCTTC
CASSLSSGRNYGYTF
>TRBV6-1|TRBJ2-1|few|TRBD1
TGTGCCAGCAGCGAGGGGGCTATTCGGGTCGGTGAGCAGTTCTTC
CASSEGAIRVGEQFF
>TRBV20-1|TRBJ1-1|many|TRBD1
TGCAGTGCTAATCAGGGGGATTGGATGACTGAAGCTTTCTTT
CSANQGDWMTEAFF
>TRBV11-2|TRBJ2-3|NA|TRBD1
TGTGCCAGCAGCTTAAACCAAGGGGGCACAGATACACAGTATTTT
CASSLNQGGTDTQYF
>TRBV7-2|TRBJ2-7|NA|NA
TGTGCCAGCAGCTTATGGCGTTCCGAGCAGTACTTC
CASSLWRSEQYF
>TRBV7-9|TRBJ1-4|many|TRBD1
TGTGCCAGCAGCTTAGGGGACAGGGGTACTAATGAAAAACTGTTTTTT
CASSLGDRGTNEKLFF
>TRBV19|TRBJ1-5|many|NA
TGTGCCAGCCGGGACTCGGTCCGCAATCAGCCCCAGCATTTT
CASRDSVRNQPQHF
>TRBV12-3/TRBV12-4|TRBJ2-3|NA|TRBD2
TGTGCCAGCAGTTTGACTAGCGGTTCCACAGATACGCAGTATTTT
CASSLTSGSTDTQYF
>TRBV6-1|TRBJ1-1|NA|NA
TGTGCCGGCAGTGAAGTGACTGAATCTTTCTTT
CAGSEVTESFF